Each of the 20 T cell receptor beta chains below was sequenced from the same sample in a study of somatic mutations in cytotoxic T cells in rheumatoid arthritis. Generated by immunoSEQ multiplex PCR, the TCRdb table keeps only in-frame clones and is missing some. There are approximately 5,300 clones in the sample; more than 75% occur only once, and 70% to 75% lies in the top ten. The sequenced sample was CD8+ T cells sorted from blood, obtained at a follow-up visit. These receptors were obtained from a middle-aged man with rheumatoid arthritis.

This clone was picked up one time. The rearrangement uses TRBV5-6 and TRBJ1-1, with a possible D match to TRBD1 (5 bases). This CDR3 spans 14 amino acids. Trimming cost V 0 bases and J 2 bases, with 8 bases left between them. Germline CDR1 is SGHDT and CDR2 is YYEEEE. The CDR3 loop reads CASSLEGLNTEAFF. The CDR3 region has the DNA TGTGCCAGCAGCTTGGAGGGGCTCAACACTGAAGCTTTCTTT.

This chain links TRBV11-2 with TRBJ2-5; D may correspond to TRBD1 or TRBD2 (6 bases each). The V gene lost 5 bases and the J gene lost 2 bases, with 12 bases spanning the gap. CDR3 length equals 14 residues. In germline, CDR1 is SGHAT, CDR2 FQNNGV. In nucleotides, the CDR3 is TGTGCCAGCAGCGCCGGGGGCAGGCAAGAGACCCAGTACTTC. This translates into CASSAGGRQETQYF.

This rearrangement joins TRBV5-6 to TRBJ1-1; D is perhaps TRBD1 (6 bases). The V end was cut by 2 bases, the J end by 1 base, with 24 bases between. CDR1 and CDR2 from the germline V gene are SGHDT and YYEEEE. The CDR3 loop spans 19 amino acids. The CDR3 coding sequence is TGTGCCAGCAGCTTCGGGGGGGCCGGCTTTTTATCGGCGAACACTGAAGCTTTCTTT. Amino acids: CASSFGGAGFLSANTEAFF.

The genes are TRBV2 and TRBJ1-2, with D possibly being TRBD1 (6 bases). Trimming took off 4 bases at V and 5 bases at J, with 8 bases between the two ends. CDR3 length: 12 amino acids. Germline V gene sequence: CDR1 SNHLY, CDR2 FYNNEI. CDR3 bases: TGTGCCAGCAGTGCAACAGGGTATGGCTACACCTTC. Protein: CASSATGYGYTF.

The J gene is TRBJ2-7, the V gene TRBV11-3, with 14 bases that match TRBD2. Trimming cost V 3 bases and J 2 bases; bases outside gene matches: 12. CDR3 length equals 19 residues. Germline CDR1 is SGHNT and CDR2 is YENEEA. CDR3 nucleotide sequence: TGTGCCAGCAGCTTGCGGGAGGGGGGGACTAGCGGGAGTCCCTACGAGCAGTACTTC. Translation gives CASSLREGGTSGSPYEQYF.

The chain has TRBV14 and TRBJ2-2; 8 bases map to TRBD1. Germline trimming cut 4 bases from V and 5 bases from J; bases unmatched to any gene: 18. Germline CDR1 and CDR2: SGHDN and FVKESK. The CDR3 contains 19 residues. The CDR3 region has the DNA TGTGCCAGCAGCCTAGTCCGGGACAGGTCCTTTTCTCGGACCGGGGAGCTGTTTTTT. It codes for CASSLVRDRSFSRTGELFF.

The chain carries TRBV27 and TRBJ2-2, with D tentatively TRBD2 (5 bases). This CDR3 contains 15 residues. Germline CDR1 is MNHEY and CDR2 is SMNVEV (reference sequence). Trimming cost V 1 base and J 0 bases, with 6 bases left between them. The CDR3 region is CASSLWGANTGELFF. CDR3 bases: TGTGCCAGCAGTTTATGGGGAGCGAACACCGGGGAGCTGTTTTTT.

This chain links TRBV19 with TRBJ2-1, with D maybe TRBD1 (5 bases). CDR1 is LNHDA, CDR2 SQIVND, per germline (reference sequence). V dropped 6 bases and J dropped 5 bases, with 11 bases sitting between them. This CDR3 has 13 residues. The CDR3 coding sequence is TGTGCCAGTAGCCAGGGTTCCCACAATGAGCAGTTCTTC. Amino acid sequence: CASSQGSHNEQFF.

Here the CDR3 reads CASSSLRDNQETQYF. CDR3 nucleotide sequence: TGTGCCAGCAGTTCCCTCCGGGACAACCAAGAGACCCAGTACTTC. This chain connects TRBV27 to TRBJ2-5; D may be TRBD1 (6 bases). The germline V and J ends were trimmed by 4 bases and 0 bases, with 12 bases remaining between them. This CDR3 comprises 15 residues. Germline assignment: CDR1 MNHEY and CDR2 SMNVEV (reference sequence).

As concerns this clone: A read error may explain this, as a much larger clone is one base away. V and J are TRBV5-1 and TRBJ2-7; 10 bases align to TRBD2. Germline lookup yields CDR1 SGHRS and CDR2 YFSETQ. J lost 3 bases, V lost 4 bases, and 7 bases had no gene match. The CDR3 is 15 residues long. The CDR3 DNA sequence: TGCGCCAGCAGCCAATCTTCTAGCGGGAGCTACGAGCAGTACTTC. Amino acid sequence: CASSQSSSGSYEQYF. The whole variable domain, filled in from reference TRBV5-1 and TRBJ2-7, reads KAGVTQTPRYLIKTRGQQVTLSCSPISGHRSVSWYQQTPGQGLQFLFEYFSETQRNKGNFPGRFSGRQFSNSRSEMNVSTLELGDSALYLCASSQSSSGSYEQYFGPGTRLTVT.

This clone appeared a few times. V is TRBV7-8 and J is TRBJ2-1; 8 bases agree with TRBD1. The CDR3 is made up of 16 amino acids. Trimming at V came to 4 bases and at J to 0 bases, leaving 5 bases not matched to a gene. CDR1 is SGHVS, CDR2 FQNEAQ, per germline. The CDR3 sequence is CASSSQGGNSYNEQFF. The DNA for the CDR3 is TGTGCCAGCAGCTCACAGGGGGGAAACTCCTACAATGAGCAGTTCTTC.

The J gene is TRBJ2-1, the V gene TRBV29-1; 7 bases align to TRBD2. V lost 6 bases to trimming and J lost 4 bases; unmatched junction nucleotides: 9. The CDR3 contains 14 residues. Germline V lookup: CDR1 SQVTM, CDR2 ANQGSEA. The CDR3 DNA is TGCAGCGTCGGGGCGGGAGTCGAATACAATGAGCAGTTCTTC. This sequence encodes CSVGAGVEYNEQFF.

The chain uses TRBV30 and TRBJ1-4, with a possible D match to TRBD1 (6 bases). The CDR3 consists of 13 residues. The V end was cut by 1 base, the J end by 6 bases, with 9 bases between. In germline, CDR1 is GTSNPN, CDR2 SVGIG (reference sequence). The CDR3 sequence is CAWSGGADEKLFF. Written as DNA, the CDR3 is TGTGCCTGGAGTGGGGGGGCTGATGAAAAACTGTTTTTT.

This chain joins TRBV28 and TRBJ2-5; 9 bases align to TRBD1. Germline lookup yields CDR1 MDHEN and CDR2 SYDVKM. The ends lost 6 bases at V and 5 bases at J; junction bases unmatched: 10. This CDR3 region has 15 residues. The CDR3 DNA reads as TGTGCCAGCAGCTCACAGGGGGCTCCCAAGGAGACCCAGTACTTC. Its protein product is CASSSQGAPKETQYF.

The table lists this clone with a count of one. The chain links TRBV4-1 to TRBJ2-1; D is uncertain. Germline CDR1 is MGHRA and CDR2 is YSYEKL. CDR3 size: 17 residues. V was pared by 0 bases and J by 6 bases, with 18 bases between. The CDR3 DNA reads TGCGCCAGCAGCCAAGAAGGTGGTGGTCGCGCCATCAATGAGCAGTTCTTC. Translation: CASSQEGGGRAINEQFF.

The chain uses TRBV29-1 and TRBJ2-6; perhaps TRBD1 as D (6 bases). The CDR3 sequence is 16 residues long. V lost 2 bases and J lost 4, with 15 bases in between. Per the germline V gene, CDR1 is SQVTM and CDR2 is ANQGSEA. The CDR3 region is CSVELGAPAGANVLTF. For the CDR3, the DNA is TGCAGCGTTGAACTGGGGGCGCCGGCCGGGGCCAACGTCCTGACTTTC.

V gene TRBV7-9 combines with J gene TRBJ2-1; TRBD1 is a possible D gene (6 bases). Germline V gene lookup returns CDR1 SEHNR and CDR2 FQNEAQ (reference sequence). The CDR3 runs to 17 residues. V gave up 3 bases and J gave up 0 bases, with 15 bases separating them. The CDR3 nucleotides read TGTGCCAGCAGCTTCTTCAACAGGGCCGGCTCCTACAATGAGCAGTTCTTC. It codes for CASSFFNRAGSYNEQFF.

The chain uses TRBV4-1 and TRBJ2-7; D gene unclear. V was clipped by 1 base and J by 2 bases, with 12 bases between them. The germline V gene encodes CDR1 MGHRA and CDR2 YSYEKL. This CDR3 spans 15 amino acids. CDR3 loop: CASSQVFVATYEQYF. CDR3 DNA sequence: TGCGCCAGCAGCCAAGTATTTGTGGCAACCTACGAGCAGTACTTC.

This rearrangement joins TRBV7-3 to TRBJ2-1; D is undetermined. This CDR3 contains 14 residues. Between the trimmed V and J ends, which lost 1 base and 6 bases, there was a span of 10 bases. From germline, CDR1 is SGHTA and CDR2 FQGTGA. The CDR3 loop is CASSLIVSGNEQFF. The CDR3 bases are TGTGCCAGCAGCTTAATTGTATCGGGCAATGAGCAGTTCTTC.

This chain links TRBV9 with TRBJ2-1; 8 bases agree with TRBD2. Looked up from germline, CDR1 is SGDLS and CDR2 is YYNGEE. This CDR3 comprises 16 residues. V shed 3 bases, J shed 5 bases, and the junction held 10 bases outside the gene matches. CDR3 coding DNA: TGTGCCAGCAGCGCTATTAAGCGGGAGTACAACAATGAGCAGTTCTTC. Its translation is CASSAIKREYNNEQFF.